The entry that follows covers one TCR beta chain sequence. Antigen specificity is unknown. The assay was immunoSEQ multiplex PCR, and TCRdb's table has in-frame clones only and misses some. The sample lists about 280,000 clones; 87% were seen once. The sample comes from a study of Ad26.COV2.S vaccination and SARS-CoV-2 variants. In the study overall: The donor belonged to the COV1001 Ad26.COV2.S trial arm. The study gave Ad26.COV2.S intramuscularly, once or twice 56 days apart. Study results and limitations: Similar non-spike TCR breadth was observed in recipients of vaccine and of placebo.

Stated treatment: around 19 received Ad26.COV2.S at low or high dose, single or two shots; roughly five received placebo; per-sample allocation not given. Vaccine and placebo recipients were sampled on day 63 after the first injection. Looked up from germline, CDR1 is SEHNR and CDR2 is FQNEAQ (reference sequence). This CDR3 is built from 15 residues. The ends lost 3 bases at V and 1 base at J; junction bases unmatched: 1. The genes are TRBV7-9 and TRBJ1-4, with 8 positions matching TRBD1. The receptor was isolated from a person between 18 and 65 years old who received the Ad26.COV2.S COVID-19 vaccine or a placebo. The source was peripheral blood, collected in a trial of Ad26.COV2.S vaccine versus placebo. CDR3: CASSLTGVTNEKLFF. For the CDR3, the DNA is TGTGCCAGCAGCTTGACAGGGGTAACTAATGAAAAACTGTTTTTT.